This T cell receptor beta chain is drawn from a study of PD-L1 blockade in urothelial cancer (dated by TCRdb to 2016 to 2017). Study-wide context: All patients started therapy in the mid-2010s and received atezolizumab 1,200 mg intravenously every 3 weeks. Somatic, immune and clinical correlates of response to PD-L1 blockade with atezolizumab in urothelial cancer were the focus of an exploratory multi-omic analysis. Blood samples yielded a median of around 130,000 T cells and 65,000 to 95,000 unique TCRs, with median clonality 0.080. Durable clinical benefit was defined as a progression-free survival longer than 6 months, and TCR features were additionally tested against progression-free survival and overall survival. Around 29 patients had pretreatment blood TCR-seq, some 24 had at least one posttreatment blood collection, and some 24 had tumor TCR-seq. In the same patients, whole exome sequencing and RNA sequencing of pretreatment tumors were performed in addition to TCR sequencing. Pretreatment tumor samples, along with matched peripheral blood serially collected before and after atezolizumab treatment, were subjected to TCR sequencing. Blood samples were analyzed 3 weeks after the start of treatment (second dose) and 6 weeks after the start of treatment. About nine tenths of the roughly 30 patients were males with bladder-origin urothelial cancer, and 18 of 29 reported a prior smoking history. Nine patients reached durable clinical benefit, while 20 patients did not. An ECOG performance status of 0 or 1 was recorded for the patients, and 0 to 3 prior chemotherapy regimens had been received by the patients. Broad study findings and their caveats: Because of the small sample size (n ≈ 30) and the many exploratory analyses performed, the results are intended to be regarded as hypothesis-generating. At 3 weeks after the start of treatment, tumor-associated TCR clones in peripheral blood had expanded more in patients with durable benefit (n ≈ 22, p = 0.022). Improved progression-free and overall survival was found to be associated with pretreatment peripheral blood TCR clonality below the median.

Synthetic TCR analog templates were spiked into each PCR so that absolute template abundance could be estimated from read counts. The immunoSEQ assay used bias-controlled V and J gene primers to amplify TCRbeta CDR3 regions from genomic DNA. Sequencing of rearranged TCRbeta segments was done at approximately 20X coverage. Under the source paper's analysis protocol: Clustering was used to correct sequencing errors, and CDR3s were annotated against IMGT to assign V, D and J genes. Out-of-frame and stop-codon sequences were excluded, and only productive TCRbeta rearrangements were used in downstream analyses. Clonality was calculated as one minus the Shannon entropy normalized by the log of the number of unique productive sequences. Clones differing between time points or between blood and tumor were identified by Fisher's exact test with Benjamini-Hochberg correction at adjusted p below 0.01. What TCRdb holds here is the immuneACCESS table cut down to in-frame rearrangements. Part of the clones is not present; checked against another copy, under half of the missing clones reflect an unresolved V gene, and the others are unexplained. That table is the source of V, J and clone size, and D and trimming were worked out from the DNA. Here the sample has about 74,000 clones; 90% occur a single time. Under 6% of the sample is taken by the ten largest.

Spanning cysteine to phenylalanine, the CDR3 consists of 16 amino acids. The DNA shown is the 48-base CDR3, in frame from base 1. The germline V gene specifies MNHNS as CDR1 and SASEGT as CDR2. V sheds 2 bases and J sheds 1 base, leaving 13 bases between their ends. The meaning of the sample's time point label: pretreatment peripheral blood. A cohort of around 28 patients with locally advanced or metastatic urothelial carcinoma, treated at Memorial Sloan Kettering on a trial protocol, was included. Peripheral blood mononuclear cells were collected pretreatment and during treatment, at between 1 and 8 total time points per patient. The Qiagen DNeasy Blood extraction kit was used to purify genomic DNA from total PBMCs and from tumor samples. PBMCs were collected pretreatment and during treatment, and were isolated and stored as previously described. As for this clone: Its antigen has not been determined. It has no much larger one-base neighbor in the sample; base qualities were not kept.

Sequencing was performed on PBMCs, taken around atezolizumab (anti-PD-L1) treatment. The chain joins TRBV6-1 to TRBJ2-3; TRBD2 could be the D gene, as 6 bases match. The clonotype comes from a man between 65 and 80 years old with urothelial cancer. This receptor has the CDR3 CASSERFGSGTDTQYF. The bases read TGTGCCAGCAGTGAACGCTTCGGGAGTGGCACAGATACGCAGTATTTT.